The rows below give T cell receptor beta chains drawn from one sample of a study of T-cell reconstitution after alpha-beta-depleted transplantation in children. Each CDR3 protein gets one entry after TCRdb re-called the PCR reads with MiXCR. The table records 150,000 to 250,000 distinct CDR3 sequences, about 6% of them present only once. The sequencing here drew on PBMCs, taken before TCRalphabeta/CD19-depleted stem cell transplant. Receptor source: a girl under three years old with combined immunodeficiency, due to receive a stem cell transplant. Each CDR3 is given with its conserved first and last residue. The D gene is left open where the match is weak. Some rows have no size entry. The others give once, few or many, or a class for an expanded clone.

clone size	D gene	V gene	J gene	CDR3 protein	CDR3 DNA
many	TRBD1	TRBV27	TRBJ2-7	CASSPRGQLYEQYF	TGTGCCAGCAGTCCACGGGGACAGCTCTACGAGCAGTACTTC
few	TRBD2	TRBV12-3/TRBV12-4	TRBJ2-7	CASSPKQGAGGGYEQYF	TGTGCCAGCAGTCCCAAGCAAGGGGCGGGGGGCGGCTACGAGCAGTACTTC
many	TRBD2	TRBV11-1	TRBJ2-1	CASSPFRLAEIYNEQFF	TGTGCCAGCAGCCCATTCCGACTAGCGGAGATCTACAATGAGCAGTTCTTC
many	NA	TRBV28	TRBJ2-3	CASSSPTGPSTDTQYF	TGTGCCAGCAGTTCACCCACCGGGCCCAGCACAGATACGCAGTATTTT
many	TRBD1	TRBV2	TRBJ1-1	CASSQDRGGVGAFF	TGTGCCAGCAGTCAGGACAGGGGGGGGGTAGGAGCTTTCTTT
many	TRBD1	TRBV20-1	TRBJ2-1	CSASERGQGYNEQFF	TGCAGTGCTAGTGAGAGAGGACAGGGGTACAATGAGCAGTTCTTC
many	NA	TRBV5-8	TRBJ2-1	CASSLIGRSYNEQFF	TGTGCCAGCAGCTTGATAGGGCGGTCCTACAATGAGCAGTTCTTC
many	NA	TRBV4-2	TRBJ2-1	CASSQLWTFSSYNEQFF	TGTGCCAGCAGCCAACTCTGGACCTTTAGCTCCTACAATGAGCAGTTCTTC
many	TRBD2	TRBV7-2	TRBJ2-1	CASSLARTSAYNEQFF	TGTGCCAGCAGCTTAGCCAGGACTAGCGCTTACAATGAGCAGTTCTTC
many	NA	TRBV12-3/TRBV12-4	TRBJ1-2	CASSLESYGYTF	TGTGCCAGCAGTTTAGAGAGCTATGGCTACACCTTC
many	NA	TRBV9	TRBJ2-5	CASSVAAQETQYF	TGTGCCAGCAGCGTAGCCGCCCAAGAGACCCAGTACTTC
NA	TRBD2	TRBV7-6	TRBJ2-1	CASSLPGLGSYNEQFF	TGTGCCAGCAGCCTTCCGGGACTAGGCTCCTACAATGAGCAGTTCTTC
many	NA	TRBV28	TRBJ2-3	CASNPDGHFTDTQYF	TGTGCCAGCAACCCGGACGGACACTTCACAGATACGCAGTATTTT
many	TRBD2	TRBV5-6	TRBJ2-2	CASRPTSGVNTGELFF	TGTGCCAGCAGGCCGACTAGCGGGGTGAACACCGGGGAGCTGTTTTTT
NA	NA	TRBV15	TRBJ2-2	CATSRDYRTANTGELFF	TGTGCCACCAGCAGAGATTATAGGACGGCGAACACCGGGGAGCTGTTTTTT
many	NA	TRBV7-2	TRBJ2-7	CASSFDRYEQYF	TGTGCCAGCAGCTTTGACAGGTACGAGCAGTACTTC
many	NA	TRBV6-2/TRBV6-3	TRBJ1-2	CASSSQGPYGYTF	TGTGCCAGCAGTTCCCAGGGGCCCTATGGCTACACCTTC
few	NA	TRBV18	TRBJ2-7	CASSPPLQYEQYF	TGTGCCAGCTCACCACCGCTCCAGTACGAGCAGTACTTC
many	NA	TRBV20-1	TRBJ1-1	CSASPGATMNTEAFF	TGCAGTGCTAGCCCGGGGGCGACAATGAACACTGAAGCTTTCTTT
many	NA	TRBV3-1	TRBJ2-2	CASSALLANTGELFF	TGTGCCAGCAGCGCGTTACTAGCGAACACCGGGGAGCTGTTTTTT
many	NA	TRBV4-3	TRBJ2-7	CASSHPDRSYEQYF	TGCGCCAGCAGCCACCCCGACAGGAGCTACGAGCAGTACTTC
many	NA	TRBV29-1	TRBJ1-2	CSVEVLNYGYTF	TGCAGCGTTGAAGTGTTAAACTATGGCTACACCTTC
NA	TRBD2	TRBV4-2	TRBJ2-5	CASSQDRLAVPGETQYF	TGTGCCAGCAGCCAAGACCGACTAGCGGTCCCCGGAGAGACCCAGTACTTC
many	NA	TRBV6-6	TRBJ1-3	CASSGGNTIYF	TGTGCCAGCAGCGGTGGAAACACCATATATTTT
many	NA	TRBV4-2	TRBJ2-7	CASSQEGLTVSYEQYF	TGTGCCAGCAGCCAAGAGGGACTGACGGTCTCCTACGAGCAGTACTTC
many	NA	TRBV24-1	TRBJ2-1	CATSRARALENEQFF	TGTGCCACCAGTCGGGCCAGGGCCCTTGAGAATGAGCAGTTCTTC
many	NA	TRBV6-5	TRBJ1-2	CASSYSWEDYGYTF	TGTGCCAGCAGTTACTCGTGGGAGGACTATGGCTACACCTTC
many	NA	TRBV2	TRBJ2-7	CASSDPNRSYEQYF	TGTGCCAGCAGTGATCCTAACAGATCCTACGAGCAGTACTTC
few	NA	TRBV25-1	TRBJ1-5	CASTGMAGISNQPQHF	TGTGCCAGCACGGGGATGGCCGGGATTTCTAATCAGCCCCAGCATTTT
many	NA	TRBV29-1	TRBJ2-7	CSVVGRGKRYEQYF	TGCAGCGTTGTAGGGAGGGGGAAGCGCTACGAGCAGTACTTC
many	TRBD1	TRBV20-1	TRBJ2-7	CSASTGDRSVGEQYF	TGCAGTGCTAGTACGGGGGACAGGTCGGTAGGCGAGCAGTACTTC
NA	TRBD1	TRBV20-1	TRBJ1-1	CSASLAGGTEAFF	TGCAGTGCTAGCCTAGCAGGGGGCACTGAAGCTTTCTTT
many	NA	TRBV21-1	TRBJ2-7	CASSRLLASSYEQYF	TGTGCCAGCAGCCGCTTACTAGCGAGCTCCTACGAGCAGTACTTC
many	NA	TRBV18	TRBJ2-3	CASSQLAYSTDTQYF	TGTGCCAGCTCACAACTAGCTTACTCCACAGATACGCAGTATTTT
many	NA	TRBV21-1	TRBJ1-2	CASSKVSGTGEPYGYTF	TGTGCCAGCAGCAAAGTCTCCGGGACAGGGGAGCCCTATGGCTACACCTTC
many	NA	TRBV29-1	TRBJ1-1	CSVVQGTEAFF	TGCAGCGTTGTCCAGGGAACTGAAGCTTTCTTT
many	NA	TRBV5-1	TRBJ2-6	CASSLYGDGLSGANVLTF	TGCGCCAGCAGCTTGTATGGGGACGGTTTATCTGGGGCCAACGTCCTGACTTTC
many	TRBD2	TRBV28	TRBJ2-7	CASRSAKREGYEQYF	TGTGCCAGCAGATCCGCTAAGCGGGAGGGCTACGAGCAGTACTTC
many	TRBD1	TRBV11-2	TRBJ1-1	CASSLDARLQGAAEAFF	TGTGCCAGCAGCTTAGACGCCCGGCTACAGGGGGCCGCTGAAGCTTTCTTT
many	NA	TRBV12-3/TRBV12-4	TRBJ1-5	CASSLSGTNQPQHF	TGTGCCAGCAGTTTATCGGGGACAAATCAGCCCCAGCATTTT
few	NA	TRBV7-9	TRBJ2-7	CASSLDAGAYEQYF	TGTGCCAGCAGCTTAGACGCCGGAGCCTACGAGCAGTACTTC
few	NA	TRBV7-9	TRBJ2-5	CASSLVSIGQTQYF	TGTGCCAGCAGCTTAGTCTCTATCGGCCAGACCCAGTACTTC
many	NA	TRBV12-3/TRBV12-4	TRBJ2-7	CASSLQGQQYF	TGTGCCAGCAGTTTGCAGGGTCAGCAGTACTTC
many	NA	TRBV4-1	TRBJ2-4	CASSLSAQNIQYF	TGCGCCAGCAGCCTCAGCGCACAAAACATTCAGTACTTC
few	TRBD2	TRBV6-2/TRBV6-3	TRBJ2-1	CASRRGTSGYNEQFF	TGTGCCAGCAGGAGGGGGACTAGCGGGTACAATGAGCAGTTCTTC
many	NA	TRBV28	TRBJ2-7	CASSLMNTRDEQYF	TGTGCCAGCAGTTTGATGAATACGAGGGACGAGCAGTACTTC
few	NA	TRBV30	TRBJ1-1	CAWNLGQTNTEAFF	TGTGCCTGGAATTTAGGACAAACGAACACTGAAGCTTTCTTT
few	TRBD2	TRBV12-3/TRBV12-4	TRBJ2-3	CASSLSPAGVRTDTQYF	TGTGCCAGCAGTTTGTCGCCGGCGGGAGTTCGCACAGATACGCAGTATTTT
many	NA	TRBV12-3/TRBV12-4	TRBJ2-1	CASIQGGGQYNEQFF	TGTGCCAGCATCCAGGGCGGGGGACAATACAATGAGCAGTTCTTC